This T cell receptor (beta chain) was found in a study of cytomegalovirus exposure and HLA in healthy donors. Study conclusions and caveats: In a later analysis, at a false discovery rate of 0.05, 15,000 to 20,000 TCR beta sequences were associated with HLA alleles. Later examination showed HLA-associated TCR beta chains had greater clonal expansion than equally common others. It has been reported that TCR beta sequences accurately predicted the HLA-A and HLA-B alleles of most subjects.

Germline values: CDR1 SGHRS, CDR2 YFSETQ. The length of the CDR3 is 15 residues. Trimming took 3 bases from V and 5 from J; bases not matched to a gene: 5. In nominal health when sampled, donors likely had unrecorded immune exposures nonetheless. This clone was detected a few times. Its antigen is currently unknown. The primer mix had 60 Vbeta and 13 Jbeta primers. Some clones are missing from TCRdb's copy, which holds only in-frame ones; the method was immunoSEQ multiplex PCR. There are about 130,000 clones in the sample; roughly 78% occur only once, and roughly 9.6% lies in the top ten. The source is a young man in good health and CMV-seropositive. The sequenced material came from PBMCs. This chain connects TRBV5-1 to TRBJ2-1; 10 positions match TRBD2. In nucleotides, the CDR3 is TGCGCCAGCAGCTACGAGCGGGGGGGGAACAATGAGCAGTTCTTC. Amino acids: CASSYERGGNNEQFF.